This T cell receptor beta chain is drawn from a study of T cell changes during pregnancy in multiple sclerosis. The CDR3 is 14 amino acids. The germline V gene encodes CDR1 MDHEN and CDR2 SYDVKM. Trimming pared 5 bases from V and 2 bases from J, leaving 11 bases between. TCRdb keeps only in-frame clones here, not all; method: immunoSEQ multiplex PCR. Of some 80,000 clones listed, 94% are singletons. This chain connects TRBV28 to TRBJ2-3; a weak D match, TRBD2 (6 bases). Sequencing used CD4+ T cells from peripheral blood mononuclear cells, obtained after pregnancy. This TCR was recovered from a female donor with multiple sclerosis, enrolled in a pregnancy study. CDR3 nucleotides: TGTGCCAGCAGTCCCGGGACTTTCACAGATACGCAGTATTTT. Translating it yields CASSPGTFTDTQYF.